The 20 T cell receptor beta chains reported below all come from one sample, sequenced in a study of blood T cells in healthy people across ages. Sample-barcoded 5' priming and a J-beta primer mix drove a second PCR of about 7 to 12 cycles. TCRdb fed the 5' RACE reads into MiXCR, producing one record per CDR3 protein. The sample consists of approximately 730,000 distinct CDR3 sequences, roughly 47% of them appearing once. Sequencing was carried out using blood. The source of these receptors is an older woman in good health.

This clonotype appeared many times. The chain uses TRBV5-1 and TRBJ2-3; D ambiguous. Germline CDR1 SGHRS, CDR2 YFSETQ. Trimming took 0 bases from V and 6 from J, leaving 17 bases between them. The CDR3 extends over 16 amino acids. CDR3 in amino acids: CASSLDGRLHKDTQYF. The CDR3 DNA reads as TGCGCCAGCAGCTTGGATGGTCGGCTTCACAAGGATACGCAGTATTTT. The variable domain in full, with the rest retrieved from reference TRBV5-1 and TRBJ2-3, is KAGVTQTPRYLIKTRGQQVTLSCSPISGHRSVSWYQQTPGQGLQFLFEYFSETQRNKGNFPGRFSGRQFSNSRSEMNVSTLELGDSALYLCASSLDGRLHKDTQYFGPGTRLTVL.

The chain employs TRBV12-3 or TRBV12-4 and TRBJ2-4, with 8 positions matching TRBD1. The ends lost 8 bases at V and 1 base at J; junction bases unmatched: 7. This CDR3 comprises 15 residues. CDR3: CASAYQGAAKNIQYF. The DNA of the CDR3 is TGTGCCAGCGCCTACCAGGGGGCGGCCAAAAACATTCAGTACTTC.

V is TRBV11-2 and J is TRBJ1-1; a weak D match, TRBD1 (6 bases). This CDR3 spans 16 amino acids. Germline lookup yields CDR1 SGHAT and CDR2 FQNNGV. Between the trimmed V and J ends, which lost 6 bases and 5 bases, there was a span of 22 bases. The CDR3 DNA reads TGTGCCAGCAGACTGCGTTACGGGGCAGGGGAGACTGAAGCTTTCTTT. It translates to CASRLRYGAGETEAFF.

This clonotype occurred a few times. The chain has TRBV7-9 and TRBJ2-7; 10 nucleotides match TRBD1. Germline V gives CDR1 SEHNR, CDR2 FQNEAQ (reference sequence). The CDR3 has 13 residues. The V and J ends lost 2 bases and 6 bases, in that order; junction bases with no gene match: 1. The CDR3 loop reads CASSLWDRGEQYF. CDR3 coding DNA: TGTGCCAGCAGCTTATGGGACAGGGGCGAGCAGTACTTC.

A few counts support this clonotype. The gene calls are TRBV9 and TRBJ2-1; D unresolved. CDR1 is SGDLS, CDR2 YYNGEE, per germline. This CDR3 is 13 amino acids long. V was clipped by 4 bases and J by 3 bases, with 8 bases between them. The CDR3 spells CASSPDVYNEQFF. The CDR3 DNA sequence: TGTGCCAGCAGCCCGGACGTCTACAATGAGCAGTTCTTC. The whole variable domain, filled in from reference TRBV9 and TRBJ2-1, reads DSGVTQTPKHLITATGQRVTLRCSPRSGDLSVYWYQQSLDQGLQFLIQYYNGEERAKGNILERFSAQQFPDLHSELNLSSLELGDSALYFCASSPDVYNEQFFGPGTRLTVL.

In this sample, this clonotype turned up a few times. The chain recombines TRBV3-1 with TRBJ2-1; TRBD2 matches at 11 bases. V shed 3 bases, J shed 2 bases, and the junction held 6 bases outside the gene matches. The germline CDR1 and CDR2 sequences are LGHDT and YNNKEL (reference sequence). The CDR3 spans 17 residues. The CDR3 protein is CASSHKLAGEPYNEQFF. The CDR3 DNA reads TGTGCCAGCAGCCATAAACTAGCGGGAGAGCCCTACAATGAGCAGTTCTTC.

Regarding this clonotype: The junction does not match germline at one end; this may be a read error. The CDR3 sequence: CVSSGEGVETQYF. CDR3 bases: TGTGTCAGCAGTGGGGAGGGGGTTGAGACCCAGTACTTC. V gene TRBV28 combines with J gene TRBJ2-4; D might be TRBD2 (7 bases). The J call could be wrong; TRBJ2-5 is a better fit for the DNA end. CDR3 length: 13 amino acids. The germline V gene encodes CDR1 MDHEN and CDR2 SYDVKM.

This clonotype was picked up a small number of times. The gene calls are TRBV25-1 and TRBJ2-1, with 9 positions matching TRBD1. Germline CDR1 and CDR2: MGHDK and SYGVNS. The CDR3 has 16 residues. V shed 6 bases and J 0 bases; nucleotides not matched to a gene: 6. CDR3 DNA sequence: TGTGCCAGCAGCACAGGGGGCCCTAGCTCCTACAATGAGCAGTTCTTC. Translation gives CASSTGGPSSYNEQFF.

The chain combines TRBV4-2 with TRBJ2-7, with D possibly being TRBD1 (5 bases). CDR3 length equals 17 residues. V was cut by 4 bases and J by 7 bases, with 26 bases left in between. Germline loops: CDR1 LGHNA, CDR2 YNFKEQ. The CDR3, as DNA: TGTGCCAGCAGCCCTTCACCAGACAGATTCTCCTACAATGAGCAGTACTTC. Its protein product is CASSPSPDRFSYNEQYF.

In this sample, this clonotype turned up many times. This chain joins TRBV4-1 and TRBJ2-1, with 9 bases identical to TRBD1. The CDR3 consists of 16 residues. The germline gives CDR1 MGHRA, CDR2 YSYEKL. V dropped 1 base and J dropped 7; count of bases not matched to a gene: 8. The CDR3 nucleotides read TGCGCCAGCAGCCAAGTTAAAGGACAGGGGTTAAATGAGCAGTTCTTC. It specifies CASSQVKGQGLNEQFF.

This clonotype was observed many times. The chain has TRBV20-1 and TRBJ1-2; 7 bases map to TRBD1. CDR1 is DFQATT and CDR2 is SNEGSKA in the germline V gene (reference sequence). This CDR3 is built from 14 residues. J lost 4 bases, V lost 6 bases, and 11 bases had no gene match. The CDR3 DNA is TGCAGTGCGCATGGCCAGGGGGATACCTATGGCTACACCTTC. Encoded protein: CSAHGQGDTYGYTF.

This clonotype was seen a single time. The chain recombines TRBV27 with TRBJ2-1, with D possibly called TRBD1 or TRBD2 (5 bases each). The CDR3 consists of 15 residues. Trimming left V 3 bases short and J 7 bases short, with 16 bases between. Germline loops: CDR1 MNHEY, CDR2 SMNVEV (reference sequence). The CDR3: CASSLRSGGPNEQFF. The CDR3 DNA reads as TGTGCCAGCAGTTTGAGAAGTGGGGGTCCAAATGAGCAGTTCTTC.

With respect to this clonotype: This may arise from a read error, as a much more abundant clone is one base away. The V call is TRBV20-1, the J call TRBJ1-5; D ambiguous. CDR3 length equals 15 residues. Trimming removed 2 bases from V and 3 bases from J, with 14 bases in between. The germline CDR1 and CDR2 sequences are DFQATT and SNEGSKA (reference sequence). CDR3 in amino acids: CSARQPRGYNQPQHF. The CDR3 nucleotides read TGCAGTGCTAGACAACCCAGAGGGTACAATCAGCCCCAGCATTTT.

The chain uses TRBV3-1 and TRBJ2-5; 9 nucleotides align to TRBD2. Germline lookup yields CDR1 LGHDT and CDR2 YNNKEL (reference sequence). The CDR3 runs to 15 residues. Germline trimming cut 0 bases from V and 2 bases from J; bases unmatched to any gene: 1. The CDR3 DNA follows: TGTGCCAGCAGCCAAGACCTAGCGGGGCAAGAGACCCAGTACTTC. It encodes CASSQDLAGQETQYF.

The chain joins TRBV7-9 to TRBJ2-7; D may be TRBD2 (5 bases). The CDR3 runs to 14 residues. V was cut by 5 bases and J by 5 bases, with 16 bases left in between. CDR1 and CDR2 (germline): SEHNR, FQNEAQ (reference sequence). The CDR3 DNA sequence: TGTGCCAGCAGCACGTCCGGGATGCAAGACGAGCAGTACTTC. It yields the protein CASSTSGMQDEQYF.

The sample holds a few counts of this clonotype. The chain recombines TRBV20-1 with TRBJ1-2; TRBD1 matches at 7 bases. The junction had 8 bases not matched to a gene; V was cut back by 5 bases and J by 8 bases. CDR3 length equals 12 residues. The germline CDR1 and CDR2 sequences are DFQATT and SNEGSKA (reference sequence). The chain's CDR3 is CSAEQGPQGYTF. In nucleotides, the CDR3 is TGCAGTGCTGAACAGGGGCCGCAAGGCTACACCTTC.

This clonotype was seen more than once but under ten times. The rearrangement joins TRBV20-1 to TRBJ2-2; maybe TRBD2 (6 bases). The CDR3 contains 17 residues. Germline lookup yields CDR1 DFQATT and CDR2 SNEGSKA (reference sequence). V lost 1 base to trimming and J lost 4 bases, with 19 bases between them. Here the CDR3 DNA reads TGCAGTGCTAGAGGGCTAGCGCAAATTGCGGGCACCGGGGAGCTGTTTTTT. It is translated as CSARGLAQIAGTGELFF.

V and J are TRBV4-3 and TRBJ1-1; D is ambiguous. CDR1 LGHNA and CDR2 YSLEER come from the germline V gene. The CDR3 is made up of 16 amino acids. V dropped 0 bases and J dropped 0 bases, with 11 bases sitting between them. The CDR3 region is CASSQDHGNLNTEAFF. The CDR3 DNA reads TGCGCCAGCAGCCAAGATCATGGAAATCTGAACACTGAAGCTTTCTTT.

Concerning this clonotype itself: At one end, the junction sequence differs from germline, possibly due to a read error. V is TRBV5-1 and J is TRBJ2-7; no clear D gene. With the DNA end fitting TRBJ2-5 better, the J assignment may be wrong. This CDR3 has 12 amino acids. Germline CDR1 and CDR2: SGHRS and YFSETQ. CDR3 coding DNA: TGCGCCGGCAGCTTGTTGCAAGAGACCCAGTACTTC. Its protein product is CAGSLLQETQYF.

This chain links TRBV12-3 or TRBV12-4 with TRBJ1-1; possibly TRBD1 for D (6 bases). The V and J ends lost 4 bases and 1 base respectively, with 31 bases between them. This CDR3 is built from 21 residues. Here the CDR3 DNA reads TGTGCCAGCAGTTCCGACCCCCTAGAGACAGGCTTCCACGGGGGGAACACTGAAGCTTTCTTT. Its translation is CASSSDPLETGFHGGNTEAFF.